What follows are 10 T cell receptor beta chains derived from one specimen sequenced in a study of monozygotic twins with inflammatory bowel disease (dated by TCRdb to about 2019). The library was prepared using 5' RACE. Data came from an Illumina HiSeq 2500. Following reprocessing of the reads by TCRdb, the data hold one row per CDR3 protein sequence and no DNA is available. In this sample's table one finds a few hundred thousand distinct CDR3 sequences. Together, the top ten hold approximately 5.9% of the sample. Source material: blood. All receptors come from a human donor with ulcerative colitis or Crohn's disease, or a healthy co-twin of an affected twin (not recorded which).

The chain has TRBV5-1 and TRBJ2-3. The germline CDR1 and CDR2 sequences are SGHRS and YFSETQ. This CDR3 region has 11 residues. The CDR3 loop reads CASSAADTQYF.

The chain couples TRBV7-2 to TRBJ2-1; the TCRdb D gene call, TRBD2, has no DNA to confirm it. The CDR3 is 14 amino acids. The germline CDR1 and CDR2 sequences are SGHTA and FQGNSA. CDR3 region: CASSLGASGILEFF. Using reference TRBV7-2 and TRBJ2-1 for the parts outside the CDR3, the full variable domain is GAGVSQSPSNKVTEKGKDVELRCDPISGHTALYWYRQSLGQGLEFLIYFQGNSAPDKSGLPSDRFSAERTGGSVSTLTIQRTQQEDSAVYLCASSLGASGILEFFGPGTRLTVL.

The V gene is TRBV28, the J gene TRBJ1-5; the TCRdb D gene call, TRBD1, has no DNA to confirm it. The CDR3 is 15 amino acids. Germline assignment: CDR1 MDHEN and CDR2 SYDVKM. The CDR3 sequence is CASSWGGGQSQPQHF.

This chain's CDR3 is CASSIQTDTQYF. The chain links TRBV5-1 to TRBJ2-3. Germline assignment: CDR1 SGHRS and CDR2 YFSETQ. The CDR3 spans 12 residues.

The chain has TRBV20-1 and TRBJ2-7; checking the TCRdb D call of TRBD1 is not possible without DNA. The CDR3 contains 17 residues. CDR1 is DFQATT and CDR2 is SNEGSKA in the germline V gene (reference sequence). This CDR3 reads CSLQSSRQDSLMDEQYF.

The genes are TRBV11-3 and TRBJ2-1. Germline V lookup: CDR1 SGHNT, CDR2 YENEEA. The CDR3 is 12 residues long. CDR3 region: CASSRTSNEQFF.

The J gene is TRBJ1-1, the V gene TRBV6-1; TCRdb gives TRBD1 as the D gene, but with no DNA this cannot be confirmed. The CDR3 runs to 18 residues. Germline V gene sequence: CDR1 MNHNS, CDR2 SASEGT. The CDR3 sequence is CASRPAMGQGEMNTEAFF.

The rearrangement uses TRBV5-1 and TRBJ1-1; checking the TCRdb D call of TRBD1 is not possible without DNA. The CDR3 is 17 amino acids. The germline V gene has CDR1 SGHRS and CDR2 YFSETQ. CDR3 in amino acids: CASSYLGQGRVNTEAFF.

The V gene is TRBV20-1, the J gene TRBJ1-1; TCRdb gives TRBD1 as the D gene, but with no DNA this cannot be confirmed. Germline V gives CDR1 DFQATT, CDR2 SNEGSKA (reference sequence). The CDR3 totals 14 residues. CDR3 amino acids: CSARVGQGYAEAFF.

The J gene is TRBJ1-2, the V gene TRBV12-3 or TRBV12-4; TCRdb reports TRBD1, a call that lacks DNA to check it against. The CDR3 runs 13 residues. The CDR3 sequence: CASSPDRGYGYTF.